What follows are 18 T cell receptor beta chains derived from one specimen sequenced in a study of T cell changes during pregnancy in multiple sclerosis. Data came from immunoSEQ multiplex PCR; TCRdb stores just in-frame clones and leaves some out. The sample yields around 42,000 clones, about 90% seen once. This material consisted of CD4+ T cells from peripheral blood mononuclear cells, taken in the second trimester of pregnancy. These TCRs come from a female donor in good health, enrolled as a control in a pregnancy study.

The chain uses TRBV11-2 and TRBJ2-5; maybe TRBD2 (6 bases). The V gene lost 4 bases and the J gene lost 5 bases, with 11 bases spanning the gap. This CDR3 comprises 13 residues. CDR1 and CDR2 from the germline V gene are SGHAT and FQNNGV. The CDR3 spells CASSSGGFETQYF. The CDR3 DNA reads as TGTGCCAGCAGCTCCGGGGGTTTCGAGACCCAGTACTTC.

The CDR3 coding sequence is TGTGCCAGCGAGGGGGCGGGGGGCTACGGGGAGCTGTTTTTT. This codes for CASEGAGGYGELFF. V usage is TRBV28 and J usage is TRBJ2-2; D perhaps matches TRBD2 (8 bases). The CDR3 runs 14 residues. V was shortened by 8 bases and J by 7 bases, with 17 bases between the two germline ends. Germline CDR1 is MDHEN and CDR2 is SYDVKM.

The CDR3 spells CSVEGTMREGRTDTQYF. The CDR3 DNA reads as TGCAGCGTTGAAGGGACTATGCGCGAGGGCCGGACAGATACGCAGTATTTT. The chain couples TRBV29-1 to TRBJ2-3, with D possibly matching TRBD2 (6 bases). Germline V lookup: CDR1 SQVTM, CDR2 ANQGSEA. With 1 base removed from V and 3 bases from J, the gap between germline ends came to 20 bases. The CDR3 has 17 amino acids.

This clone was seen only a few times. The chain is built from TRBV11-2 and TRBJ1-1; no clear D gene. The germline CDR1 and CDR2 sequences are SGHAT and FQNNGV. The CDR3 is 13 residues long. V dropped 5 bases and J dropped 4 bases, with 11 bases sitting between them. CDR3 region: CASSPEARTEAFF. The CDR3, as DNA: TGTGCCAGCAGCCCAGAGGCTCGCACTGAAGCTTTCTTT.

This rearrangement joins TRBV6-5 to TRBJ1-2, with 8 bases lining up with TRBD1. The CDR3 sequence is 15 residues long. Germline assignment: CDR1 MNHEY and CDR2 SVGAGI. The V gene end was trimmed by 2 bases and the J gene end by 7 bases; junction bases not matched to a gene: 9. The CDR3, as DNA: TGTGCCAGCAGTTACGGGGACAGGCTGGGATCTGGCTACACCTTC. The encoded protein is CASSYGDRLGSGYTF.

Points on this clone: Other nucleotide sequences in the sample specify the same CDR3. The chain combines TRBV7-9 with TRBJ2-1; 9 nucleotides line up with TRBD1. V gave up 5 bases and J gave up 4 bases; unmatched junction bases: 3. The CDR3 loop spans 14 amino acids. Germline V lookup: CDR1 SEHNR, CDR2 FQNEAQ (reference sequence). CDR3 protein: CASSPGQGYNEQFF. The CDR3 DNA sequence: TGTGCCAGCAGCCCGGGACAGGGTTACAATGAGCAGTTCTTC.

V and J are TRBV10-3 and TRBJ2-1; 7 nucleotides agree with TRBD1. Germline CDR1 is ENHRY and CDR2 is SYGVKD. The CDR3 is 11 amino acids. Germline trimming cut 6 bases from V and 10 bases from J; bases unmatched to any gene: 3. The CDR3 region has the DNA TGTGCCATCAGCAGGGACAGAGAGCAGTTCTTC. Its protein product is CAISRDREQFF.

This sequence joins TRBV6-1 and TRBJ1-1; D might be TRBD1 (6 bases). The germline CDR1 and CDR2 sequences are MNHNS and SASEGT. Trimming stripped 5 bases from V and 5 bases from J, with 15 bases between. The CDR3 contains 14 residues. This CDR3 reads CASSITGMRTEAFF. CDR3 nucleotide sequence: TGTGCCAGCAGTATTACAGGGATGCGGACTGAAGCTTTCTTT.

The CDR3 DNA reads TGTGCCAGCAGCTTGGGTCTTAGCGGCGGGGGGCTCTCCTACGAGCAGTACTTC. Amino acids: CASSLGLSGGGLSYEQYF. The chain recombines TRBV5-4 with TRBJ2-7, with 8 nucleotides matching TRBD2. The CDR3 runs 18 residues. Trimming removed 0 bases from V and 0 bases from J; junction bases left unmatched: 11. From germline, CDR1 is SGHNT and CDR2 YYREEE (reference sequence).

This clone appeared a single time. The chain uses TRBV5-6 and TRBJ1-1, with D perhaps TRBD1 (5 bases). V lost 1 base and J lost 6, with 10 bases in between. The CDR3 is 13 residues long. CDR1 SGHDT and CDR2 YYEEEE come from the germline V gene. CDR3 residues: CASSLLWGAEAFF. The CDR3 coding sequence is TGTGCCAGCAGCTTGCTGTGGGGGGCTGAAGCTTTCTTT.

This clone appeared a single time. CDR3 nucleotides: TGTGCCAGCAGCGCCAGGGGGGTAGAGACCCAGTACTTC. Amino acids: CASSARGVETQYF. The genes are TRBV6-1 and TRBJ2-5, with D possibly TRBD1 on 7 matching bases. The V gene lost 6 bases and the J gene lost 4 bases, with 12 bases spanning the gap. The CDR3 sequence is 13 residues long. Germline CDR1 MNHNS, CDR2 SASEGT.

This chain links TRBV10-2 with TRBJ2-7; D is uncertain. Germline CDR1 reads WSHSY; CDR2 reads SAAADI. V lost 3 bases to trimming and J lost 2 bases, with 11 bases between them. CDR3 length: 14 amino acids. The CDR3 region has the DNA TGCGCCAGCAGTGACGGCAGGCAGACCTACGAGCAGTACTTC. It is translated as CASSDGRQTYEQYF.

The rearrangement links TRBV7-2 to TRBJ2-5; maybe TRBD1 (5 bases). CDR1 and CDR2 (germline): SGHTA, FQGNSA. V dropped 5 bases and J dropped 1 base, with 11 bases sitting between them. This CDR3 is 14 amino acids long. CDR3 DNA: TGTGCCAGCAGCCCTAGAAGGGGCCAAGAGACCCAGTACTTC. Protein sequence: CASSPRRGQETQYF.

The V call is TRBV4-1, the J call TRBJ1-2, with 9 bases identical to TRBD1. Per the germline V gene, CDR1 is MGHRA and CDR2 is YSYEKL. CDR3 length: 15 amino acids. V lost 4 bases and J lost 4; bases outside the gene matches: 7. CDR3 sequence (DNA): TGCGCCAGCAGCCTGCAACAGGGGGCGACCTATGGCTACACCTTC. It specifies CASSLQQGATYGYTF.

This chain connects TRBV5-6 to TRBJ2-3, with D possibly being TRBD2 (6 bases). Trimming removed 0 bases from V and 3 bases from J, with 8 bases in between. CDR1 and CDR2 from the germline V gene are SGHDT and YYEEEE. CDR3 length: 14 amino acids. Written as DNA, the CDR3 is TGTGCCAGCAGCTTGGGTAGCGGAACAGATACGCAGTATTTT. This codes for CASSLGSGTDTQYF.

V is TRBV6-1 and J is TRBJ2-7; the match to TRBD1 covers 8 bases. The CDR3 is made up of 15 amino acids. The germline CDR1 and CDR2 sequences are MNHNS and SASEGT. V was clipped by 1 base and J by 4 bases; unmatched bases: 6. The DNA for the CDR3 is TGTGCCAGCAGTGAAGGGACAGGGCCAATGTACGAGCAGTACTTC. Translating gives CASSEGTGPMYEQYF.

This chain uses TRBV30 with TRBJ2-3; 10 positions match TRBD2. There are 16 residues in the CDR3. Trimming cost V 2 bases and J 3 bases; bases outside gene matches: 8. Germline V gene lookup returns CDR1 GTSNPN and CDR2 SVGIG (reference sequence). For the CDR3, the DNA is TGTGCCTGGAGTATCCGAGCGGGAGGGCGTACAGATACGCAGTATTTT. Amino acid sequence: CAWSIRAGGRTDTQYF.

The gene calls are TRBV2 and TRBJ2-7; TRBD1 agrees at 7 bases. CDR1 and CDR2 from the germline V gene are SNHLY and FYNNEI. This CDR3 is 13 amino acids long. The V gene end was trimmed by 8 bases and the J gene end by 0 bases; junction bases not matched to a gene: 4. The CDR3 loop is CASQWTGSYEQYF. The CDR3 DNA is TGTGCCAGCCAATGGACAGGCTCCTACGAGCAGTACTTC.